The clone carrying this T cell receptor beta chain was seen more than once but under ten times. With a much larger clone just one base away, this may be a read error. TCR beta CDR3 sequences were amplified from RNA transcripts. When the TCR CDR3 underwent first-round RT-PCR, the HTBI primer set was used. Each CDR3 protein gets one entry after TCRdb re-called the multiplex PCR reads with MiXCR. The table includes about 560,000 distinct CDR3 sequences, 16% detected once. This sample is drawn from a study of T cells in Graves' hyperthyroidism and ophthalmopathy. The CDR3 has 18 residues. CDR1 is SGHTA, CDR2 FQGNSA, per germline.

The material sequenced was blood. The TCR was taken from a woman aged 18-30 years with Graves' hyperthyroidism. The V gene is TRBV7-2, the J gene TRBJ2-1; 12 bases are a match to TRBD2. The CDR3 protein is CASSFPGLAGPSSNEQFF. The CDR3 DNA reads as TGTGCCAGCAGCTTCCCGGGACTAGCGGGCCCCTCCTCCAATGAGCAGTTCTTC.